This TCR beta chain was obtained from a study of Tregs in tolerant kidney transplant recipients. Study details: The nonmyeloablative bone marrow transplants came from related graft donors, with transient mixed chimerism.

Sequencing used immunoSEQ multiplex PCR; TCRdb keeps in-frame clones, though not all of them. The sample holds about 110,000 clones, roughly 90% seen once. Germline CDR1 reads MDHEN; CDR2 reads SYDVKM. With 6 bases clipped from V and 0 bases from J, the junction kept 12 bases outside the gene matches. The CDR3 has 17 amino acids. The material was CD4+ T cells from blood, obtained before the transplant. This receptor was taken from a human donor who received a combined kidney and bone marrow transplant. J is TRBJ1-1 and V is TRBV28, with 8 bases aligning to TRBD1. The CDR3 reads CASSPSQGAGMNTEAFF. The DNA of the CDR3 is TGTGCCAGCAGCCCCAGCCAGGGGGCAGGGATGAACACTGAAGCTTTCTTT.